A selection of T cell receptor beta chains follows, all from one sample in a study of blood T cell repertoires in COVID-19. Produced via immunoSEQ multiplex PCR; TCRdb's table is partial and in-frame only. The sample shows around 250,000 clones, about 89% of them seen only once. The sequenced sample was peripheral blood. Every receptor here comes from a man aged 40-49 years with active or convalescent COVID-19. Each CDR3 is given with its conserved first and last residue. The order of the fields is D gene, clone size, J gene, V gene, CDR3 protein, CDR3 DNA. A D gene is named only where the DNA matches it firmly. Size tells how often a clone was seen (once, few, many) or the class of an expanded clone, and some rows leave it out.

NA | NA | TRBJ1-5 | TRBV28 | CATELRDQPQHF | TGTGCCACCGAACTCAGGGATCAGCCCCAGCATTTT
NA | NA | TRBJ1-5 | TRBV12-5 | CASRGDSNQPQHF | TGTGCTAGCAGGGGAGACAGCAATCAGCCCCAGCATTTT
NA | NA | TRBJ2-1 | TRBV29-1 | CSVEGGLLANEQFF | TGCAGCGTTGAGGGGGGACTGCTCGCTAATGAGCAGTTCTTC
NA | NA | TRBJ1-1 | TRBV20-1 | CSASSGHEAFF | TGCAGTGCTAGCTCTGGACACGAAGCTTTCTTT
TRBD2 | NA | TRBJ2-7 | TRBV10-2 | CASSEPRLAGGYEQYF | TGCGCCAGCAGTGAGCCCCGACTAGCGGGAGGTTACGAGCAGTACTTC
TRBD1 | NA | TRBJ2-2 | TRBV19 | CASWGQSNTGELFF | TGTGCCAGTTGGGGACAGTCGAACACCGGGGAGCTGTTTTTT
TRBD2 | NA | TRBJ2-2 | TRBV7-9 | CASSLGTSGGAWNTGELFF | TGTGCCAGCAGCCTCGGGACTAGCGGGGGGGCCTGGAACACCGGGGAGCTGTTTTTT
NA | once | TRBJ1-5 | TRBV28 | CASSAPRGAQHF | TGTGCCAGCAGTGCGCCGCGGGGGGCCCAGCATTTT
TRBD2 | NA | TRBJ2-5 | TRBV5-1 | CASSFAERGGRETQYF | TGCGCCAGCAGCTTTGCCGAGCGGGGGGGCCGGGAGACCCAGTACTTC
NA | NA | TRBJ2-3 | TRBV6-4 | CASSQELRGTDTQYF | TGTGCCAGCAGTCAGGAACTAAGGGGGACAGATACGCAGTATTTT
NA | NA | TRBJ2-5 | TRBV3-1/TRBV3-2 | CASSQGPGLVAQTQYF | TGTGCCAGCAGCCAAGGACCGGGACTGGTGGCCCAGACCCAGTACTTC
NA | NA | TRBJ2-1 | TRBV24-1 | CATSDPGPAGGEQFF | TGTGCCACCAGTGATCCAGGGCCAGCCGGGGGTGAGCAGTTCTTC
NA | NA | TRBJ1-5 | TRBV5-6 | CASSLQGRDDQPQHF | TGTGCCAGCAGCTTACAGGGACGCGATGATCAGCCCCAGCATTTT
NA | NA | TRBJ1-2 | TRBV24-1 | CATSDSKDGYTF | TGTGCCACCAGTGATTCTAAAGATGGCTACACCTTC
TRBD1 | NA | TRBJ1-1 | TRBV18 | CASGGQTNTEAFF | TGTGCCAGCGGGGGACAGACGAACACTGAAGCTTTCTTT
NA | NA | TRBJ1-2 | TRBV13 | CASSLVSGDGYTF | TGTGCCAGCAGCTTAGTATCAGGGGATGGCTACACCTTC
TRBD1 | few | TRBJ1-2 | TRBV27 | CASSSYPGTGGGYTF | TGTGCCAGCAGTTCTTACCCCGGGACAGGGGGGGGCTACACCTTC
TRBD2 | NA | TRBJ2-3 | TRBV9 | CASSVESGVLLDTQYF | TGTGCCAGCAGCGTAGAGAGCGGGGTCCTTCTAGATACGCAGTATTTT
TRBD1 | NA | TRBJ1-6 | TRBV4-1 | CASSRGQGVASPLHF | TGCGCCAGCAGCCGGGGACAGGGGGTCGCTTCACCCCTCCACTTT
NA | NA | TRBJ1-1 | TRBV28 | CASTTPQPSGTEAFF | TGTGCCAGCACCACCCCCCAGCCCTCAGGAACTGAAGCTTTCTTT